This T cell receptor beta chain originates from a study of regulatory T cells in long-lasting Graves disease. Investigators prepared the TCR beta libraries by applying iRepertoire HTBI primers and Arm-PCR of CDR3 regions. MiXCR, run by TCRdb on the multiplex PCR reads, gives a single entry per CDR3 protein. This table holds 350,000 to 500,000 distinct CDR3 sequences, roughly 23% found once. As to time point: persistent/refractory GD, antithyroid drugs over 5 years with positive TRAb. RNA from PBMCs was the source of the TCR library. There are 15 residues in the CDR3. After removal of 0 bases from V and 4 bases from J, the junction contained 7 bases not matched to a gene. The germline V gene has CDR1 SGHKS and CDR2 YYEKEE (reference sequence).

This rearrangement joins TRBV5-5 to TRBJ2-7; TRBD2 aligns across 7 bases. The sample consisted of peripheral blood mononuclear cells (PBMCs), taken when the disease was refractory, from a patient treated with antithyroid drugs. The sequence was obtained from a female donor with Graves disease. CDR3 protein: CASSLAGRIRYEQYF. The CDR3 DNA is TGTGCCAGCAGCTTGGCCGGGAGGATCAGGTACGAGCAGTACTTC.